A selection of T cell receptor beta chains follows, all from one sample in a study of a mutant IDH1 vaccine in newly diagnosed glioma. Their cognate antigens are unknown. Data came from immunoSEQ multiplex PCR; TCRdb stores just in-frame clones and leaves some out. The sample has about 56,000 clones, about 80% seen once. Source: PBMCs, taken from a glioma patient whose treatment included an IDH1 peptide vaccine. Receptor source: a man between 45 and 60 years old with glioma. Each CDR3 is given with its conserved first and last residue. Fields, in order: J gene, V gene, CDR3 protein.

>TRBJ1-5|TRBV2
CASSRDEIQPQHF
>TRBJ2-7|TRBV7-9
CASSLRQGSYEQYF
>TRBJ1-1|TRBV15
CATSRERSLAEAFF
>TRBJ1-1|TRBV19
CASKTGGADAFF
>TRBJ2-2|TRBV2
CASTWTSGGPTGELFF
>TRBJ1-5|TRBV14
CASSQSRGQPQHF
>TRBJ2-5|TRBV5-6
CASSLPAGGPETQYF
>TRBJ2-7|TRBV6-6
CASSEGQLVYEQYF
>TRBJ2-7|TRBV7-9
CASSLVQGSTYEQYF
>TRBJ1-1|TRBV6-1
CASLLKGNTEAFF
>TRBJ2-1|TRBV5-5
CASSLDGNNEQFF
>TRBJ1-5|TRBV7-9
CASSLNSQPQHF
>TRBJ2-3|TRBV11-2
CASSLYSTDTQYF
>TRBJ1-2|TRBV27
CASRRQGQQNYGYTF
>TRBJ2-3|TRBV7-9
CASSSVGDTQYF
>TRBJ1-5|TRBV30
CAWSVQSNQPQHF
>TRBJ2-5|TRBV28
CASSLRTGHLKQETQYF
>TRBJ2-3|TRBV19
CASSRTGPSTDTQYF
>TRBJ1-4|TRBV10-2
CASSDRTGNEKLFF
>TRBJ1-5|TRBV6-5
CASRAGGFGNQPQHF